The 3 T cell receptor beta chains below come from one sample, sequenced in a study of blood T cell repertoires in COVID-19. Assay: immunoSEQ multiplex PCR; the TCRdb copy retains only in-frame clones and omits some. The sample includes approximately 150,000 clones, approximately 91% of them seen just once. Material for sequencing was peripheral blood. The source of these receptors is a man between 18 and 35 years old with COVID-19, enrolled during active disease.

The rearrangement joins TRBV7-2 to TRBJ2-3; 12 bases agree with TRBD1. The V and J ends lost 5 bases and 6 bases, in that order; junction bases with no gene match: 9. The CDR3 has 16 residues. Germline V gene data show CDR1 as SGHTA and CDR2 as FQGNSA. The CDR3 DNA sequence: TGTGCCAGCAGCCCAGGGACAGGGGGCTGGTGGGATACGCAGTATTTT. It translates to CASSPGTGGWWDTQYF.

The V gene is TRBV7-2, the J gene TRBJ1-2; D possibly corresponds to TRBD1 (6 bases). The CDR3 sequence is 14 residues long. Per germline, CDR1 SGHTA and CDR2 FQGNSA. Trimming removed 5 bases at V and 4 bases at J, with 14 bases between. The chain's CDR3 is CASSPGGHLYGYTF. CDR3 nucleotide sequence: TGTGCCAGCAGCCCGGGGGGACATCTCTATGGCTACACCTTC.

The chain carries TRBV6-6 and TRBJ1-6; D possibly corresponds to TRBD1 (5 bases). Germline CDR1 is MNHNY and CDR2 is SVGAGI (reference sequence). Trimming stripped 5 bases from V and 10 bases from J, with 18 bases between. The CDR3 contains 15 residues. The CDR3 DNA sequence: TGTGCCAGCAGTCTCCCACCAGGGTTGAACTCACCCCTCCACTTT. This encodes CASSLPPGLNSPLHF.